Given below is one T cell receptor (beta chain) in context. This same CDR3 is encoded by further DNA sequences in the sample. Germline CDR1 reads KGHSH; CDR2 reads LQKENI. With 2 bases removed from V and 1 base from J, the gap between germline ends came to 3 bases. The CDR3 consists of 12 residues. This entry comes from a study of OX40 agonist ivuxolimab in advanced cancers. Study summary: Prior checkpoint blockade (anti-PD-1, anti-PD-L1 or anti-CTLA-4) was permitted; roughly 40% had it.

The method was immunoSEQ multiplex PCR; TCRdb's version includes in-frame clones alone and lacks a portion of them. The sample includes tens of thousands of clones, 90% of them seen just once. The source was CD4+ or CD8+ T cells sorted from blood, collected in a trial of the OX40 agonist ivuxolimab. This sequence joins TRBV18 and TRBJ2-7; D unclear. The receptor's source is an adult with an advanced solid tumor such as melanoma, head and neck, liver or kidney cancer. This CDR3 reads CASSPGSYEQYF. DNA of the CDR3: TGTGCCAGCTCACCAGGGTCCTACGAGCAGTACTTC.